Below are 17 T cell receptor beta chains sequenced from a single sample in a study of T-cell memory formation after mild COVID-19. From the 5' RACE reads, TCRdb called clonotypes with MiXCR, one entry per CDR3 protein. This repertoire shows approximately 150,000 distinct CDR3 sequences, about 14% found once; its top ten account for around an eighth. The sequenced sample consisted of PBMCs or a T cell subset sorted from them (not recorded which). The receptors derive from an adult woman who had mild COVID-19 (a few samples of this study predate the infection). Cell type and time point are not known.

This clonotype has just a few counts. This chain joins TRBV6-5 and TRBJ2-1; a possible D gene is TRBD1 (5 bases). The CDR3 sequence is 13 residues long. Trimming removed 4 bases from V and 7 bases from J, with 11 bases in between. Germline CDR1 reads MNHEY; CDR2 reads SVGAGI. The CDR3 sequence is CASSLTPGNEQFF. Written as DNA, the CDR3 is TGTGCCAGCAGTTTAACTCCAGGGAATGAGCAGTTCTTC.

The rearrangement links TRBV10-3 to TRBJ2-1; a weak D match, TRBD2 (6 bases). Trimming removed 4 bases at V and 0 bases at J, with 10 bases between. This CDR3 has 15 amino acids. The germline V gene encodes CDR1 ENHRY and CDR2 SYGVKD. The DNA of the CDR3 is TGTGCCATCAGTGGTGCGGGGCCCTCCTACAATGAGCAGTTCTTC. Translating gives CAISGAGPSYNEQFF.

This clonotype was seen repeatedly, ten times or more. CDR3 coding DNA: TGCAGTGCTAGACGGGACGTCCATAGCAATCAGCCCCAGCATTTT. Its protein product is CSARRDVHSNQPQHF. V usage is TRBV20-1 and J usage is TRBJ1-5; a possible D gene is TRBD1 (5 bases). V was trimmed by 2 bases and J by 0 bases, leaving 11 bases between them. CDR1 DFQATT and CDR2 SNEGSKA come from the germline V gene (reference sequence). CDR3 size: 15 residues.

The chain joins TRBV4-2 to TRBJ2-7; maybe TRBD2 (5 bases). The V gene lost 1 base and the J gene lost 5 bases, with 18 bases spanning the gap. The germline gives CDR1 LGHNA, CDR2 YNFKEQ. There are 16 residues in the CDR3. CDR3 sequence: CASSQVVGSSSNEQYF. The CDR3 nucleotides are TGTGCCAGCAGCCAAGTGGTAGGCTCTAGCAGCAACGAGCAGTACTTC.

There are many counts of this clonotype. This sequence joins TRBV24-1 and TRBJ2-4; D possibly corresponds to TRBD2 (6 bases). Germline loops: CDR1 KGHDR, CDR2 SFDVKD. V lost 3 bases and J lost 8, with 13 bases in between. The CDR3 covers 14 residues. The CDR3 nucleotides read TGTGCCACCAGTGATCCGGGGGAATTAGACATTCAGTACTTC. Its translation is CATSDPGELDIQYF.

The rearrangement links TRBV29-1 to TRBJ2-3; 7 nucleotides line up with TRBD1. Germline loops: CDR1 SQVTM, CDR2 ANQGSEA. The CDR3 contains 12 residues. J was trimmed by 1 base and V by 7 bases; bases with no gene match: 2. The CDR3 here is CSGGTGTDTQYF. In DNA, the CDR3 is TGCAGCGGGGGGACAGGCACAGATACGCAGTATTTT.

This clonotype has more than one count but fewer than ten. The chain recombines TRBV15 with TRBJ1-2; D not certain. V was clipped by 0 bases and J by 5 bases, with 13 bases between them. The CDR3 covers 15 residues. Germline-derived CDR1 and CDR2 are LNHNV and YYDKDF (reference sequence). The CDR3 nucleotides read TGTGCCACCAGCAGAGATCAGGCAGTGCAGTATGGCTACACCTTC. It codes for CATSRDQAVQYGYTF.

Only a few counts were recorded for this clonotype. This chain links TRBV24-1 with TRBJ2-5, with D perhaps being TRBD1 or TRBD2 (6 bases each). Germline CDR1 KGHDR, CDR2 SFDVKD. CDR3 length: 12 amino acids. V lost 7 bases and J lost 4, with 9 bases in between. The CDR3 reads CATSGGTETQYF. DNA for the CDR3: TGTGCCACCAGCGGGGGCACAGAGACCCAGTACTTC.

This chain links TRBV5-1 with TRBJ2-7; D unresolved. Trimming removed 4 bases at V and 0 bases at J, with 14 bases between. The CDR3 sequence is 15 residues long. Per germline, CDR1 SGHRS and CDR2 YFSETQ. This CDR3 reads CASSRTDAPSYEQYF. In DNA, the CDR3 is TGCGCCAGCAGCAGGACGGATGCGCCCTCCTACGAGCAGTACTTC.

This clonotype has more than one count but fewer than ten. The V and J genes are TRBV7-9 and TRBJ2-3; TRBD1 might be the D (5 bases). The CDR3 is 15 amino acids. V was shortened by 8 bases and J by 3 bases, with 18 bases between the two germline ends. Germline values: CDR1 SEHNR, CDR2 FQNEAQ (reference sequence). DNA of the CDR3: TGTGCCAGCGGTACTTTTGGCAGGGTTACAGATACGCAGTATTTT. The encoded protein is CASGTFGRVTDTQYF. Full variable domain (remainder filled in from reference TRBV7-9 and TRBJ2-3): DTGVSQNPRHKITKRGQNVTFRCDPISEHNRLYWYRQTLGQGPEFLTYFQNEAQLEKSRLLSDRFSAERPKGSFSTLEIQRTEQGDSAMYLCASGTFGRVTDTQYFGPGTRLTVL.

The chain recombines TRBV2 with TRBJ1-5, with TRBD1 as a possible D gene (5 bases). The germline gives CDR1 SNHLY, CDR2 FYNNEI. This CDR3 is 11 amino acids long. V was trimmed by 8 bases and J by 9 bases, leaving 11 bases between them. CDR3 amino acids: CASRFGGPQHF. DNA for the CDR3: TGTGCCAGCCGCTTTGGGGGGCCCCAGCATTTT.

The genes are TRBV12-3 or TRBV12-4 and TRBJ2-2; 10 positions agree with TRBD2. V trimming: 4 bases; J trimming: 4 bases; junction bases outside the gene matches: 3. The CDR3 runs to 15 residues. The DNA for the CDR3 is TGTGCCAGCAGTTGGACTAGCGGTCCCACCGGGGAGCTGTTTTTT. Translated, it gives CASSWTSGPTGELFF.

This clonotype was recorded many times. The chain carries TRBV5-1 and TRBJ2-3, with D possibly matching TRBD1 (5 bases). Germline V CDR1 and CDR2: SGHRS, YFSETQ. The V end lost 5 bases, the J end lost 2 bases, and 9 bases lay between the germline ends. This CDR3 is 13 amino acids long. The DNA for the CDR3 is TGCGCCAGCAGGCCAGGGTCCACAGATACGCAGTATTTT. Translation gives CASRPGSTDTQYF.

The chain joins TRBV7-3 to TRBJ2-6, with a weak D call TRBD1 (5 bases). Germline values: CDR1 SGHTA, CDR2 FQGTGA. V was shortened by 0 bases and J by 2 bases, with 8 bases between the two germline ends. The CDR3 has 16 residues. CDR3 DNA sequence: TGTGCCAGCAGCTTAACCTGGGGCGCTGGGGCCAACGTCCTGACTTTC. It translates to CASSLTWGAGANVLTF.

This clonotype was seen a handful of times. V is TRBV6-5 and J is TRBJ1-2; TRBD1 might be the D (5 bases). The CDR3 sequence is 14 residues long. Trimming stripped 5 bases from V and 7 bases from J, with 17 bases between. Germline values: CDR1 MNHEY, CDR2 SVGAGI. The DNA of the CDR3 is TGTGCCAGCAGTCCCCCCGGACAAGCTGGTGGCTACACCTTC. Translation: CASSPPGQAGGYTF.

This clonotype was detected only a few times. The rearrangement joins TRBV3-1 to TRBJ1-2; D gene unclear. Germline CDR1 is LGHDT and CDR2 is YNNKEL (reference sequence). The CDR3 is 18 residues long. V shed 0 bases and J shed 4 bases, with 21 bases lying between them. CDR3: CASSQEPLEVKELYGYTF. CDR3 in DNA: TGTGCCAGCAGCCAAGAGCCCCTCGAGGTCAAGGAGCTCTATGGCTACACCTTC.

V usage is TRBV27 and J usage is TRBJ2-7; 8 bases map to TRBD1. CDR1 and CDR2 (germline): MNHEY, SMNVEV (reference sequence). After removal of 5 bases from V and 3 bases from J, the junction contained 3 bases not matched to a gene. The CDR3 length is 13 residues. CDR3 loop: CASSRTGYYEQYF. Written as DNA, the CDR3 is TGTGCCAGCAGTCGGACAGGGTACTACGAGCAGTACTTC.